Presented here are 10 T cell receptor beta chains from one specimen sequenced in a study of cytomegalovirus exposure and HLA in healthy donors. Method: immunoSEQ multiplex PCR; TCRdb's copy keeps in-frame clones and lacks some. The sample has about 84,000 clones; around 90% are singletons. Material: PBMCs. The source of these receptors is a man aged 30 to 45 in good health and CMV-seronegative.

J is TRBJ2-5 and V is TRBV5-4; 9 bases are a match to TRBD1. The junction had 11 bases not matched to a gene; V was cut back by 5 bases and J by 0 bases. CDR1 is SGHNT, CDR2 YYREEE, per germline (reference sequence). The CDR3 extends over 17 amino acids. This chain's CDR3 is CASSSGTGTGYQETQYF. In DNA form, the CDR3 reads TGTGCCAGCAGTTCCGGGACCGGGACAGGGTACCAAGAGACCCAGTACTTC.

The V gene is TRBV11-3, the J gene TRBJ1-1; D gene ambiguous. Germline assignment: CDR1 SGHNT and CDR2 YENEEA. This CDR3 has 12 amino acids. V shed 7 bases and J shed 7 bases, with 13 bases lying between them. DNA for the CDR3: TGTGCCAGCAAGAGGGAGACTGGTGAAGCTTTCTTT. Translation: CASKRETGEAFF.

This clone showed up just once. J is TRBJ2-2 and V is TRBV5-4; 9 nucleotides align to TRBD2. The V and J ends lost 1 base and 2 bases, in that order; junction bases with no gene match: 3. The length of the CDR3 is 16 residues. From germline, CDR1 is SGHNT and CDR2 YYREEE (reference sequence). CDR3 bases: TGTGCCAGCAGCTTGAGTAGCGGGGGTAACACCGGGGAGCTGTTTTTT. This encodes CASSLSSGGNTGELFF.

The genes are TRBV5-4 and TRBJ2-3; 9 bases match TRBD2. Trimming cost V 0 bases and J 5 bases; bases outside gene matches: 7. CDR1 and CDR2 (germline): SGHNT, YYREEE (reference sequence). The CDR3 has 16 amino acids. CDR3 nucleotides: TGTGCCAGCAGCTTGGCCGTGACAGCGGGGGGAGATACGCAGTATTTT. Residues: CASSLAVTAGGDTQYF.

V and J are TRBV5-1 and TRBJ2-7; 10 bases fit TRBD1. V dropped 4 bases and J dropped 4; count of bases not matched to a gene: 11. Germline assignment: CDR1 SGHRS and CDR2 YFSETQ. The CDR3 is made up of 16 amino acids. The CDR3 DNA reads TGCGCCAGCAGCCTAGATACCGGGACAGGGGTATACGAGCAGTACTTC. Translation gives CASSLDTGTGVYEQYF.

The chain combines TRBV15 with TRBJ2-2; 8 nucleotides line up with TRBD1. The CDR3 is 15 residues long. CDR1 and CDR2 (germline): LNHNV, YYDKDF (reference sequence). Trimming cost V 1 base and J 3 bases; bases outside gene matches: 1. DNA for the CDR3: TGTGCCACCAGCAGAGCAGGGGGCTACACCGGGGAGCTGTTTTTT. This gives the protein CATSRAGGYTGELFF.

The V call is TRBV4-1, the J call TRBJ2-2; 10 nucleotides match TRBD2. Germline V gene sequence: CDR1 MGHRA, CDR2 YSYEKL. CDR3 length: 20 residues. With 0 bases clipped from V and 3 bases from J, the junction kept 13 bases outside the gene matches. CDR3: CASSQDPPEVAGGHTGELFF. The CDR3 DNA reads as TGCGCCAGCAGCCAAGATCCGCCGGAAGTAGCGGGGGGTCACACCGGGGAGCTGTTTTTT.

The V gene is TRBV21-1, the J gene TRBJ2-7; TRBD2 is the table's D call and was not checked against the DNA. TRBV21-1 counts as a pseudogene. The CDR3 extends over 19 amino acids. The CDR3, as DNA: TGTGCCAGCAGCACGCGGACTAGCGGGAGTTTCGGGGTCCCCTACGAGCAGTACTTC. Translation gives CASSTRTSGSFGVPYEQYF.

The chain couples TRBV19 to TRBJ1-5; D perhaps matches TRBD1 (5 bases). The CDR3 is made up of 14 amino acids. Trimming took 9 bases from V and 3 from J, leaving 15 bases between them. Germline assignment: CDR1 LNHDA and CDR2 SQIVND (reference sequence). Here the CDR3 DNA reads TGTGCCAGCACAGAGCAGGGCTTCAATCAGCCCCAGCATTTT. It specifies CASTEQGFNQPQHF.

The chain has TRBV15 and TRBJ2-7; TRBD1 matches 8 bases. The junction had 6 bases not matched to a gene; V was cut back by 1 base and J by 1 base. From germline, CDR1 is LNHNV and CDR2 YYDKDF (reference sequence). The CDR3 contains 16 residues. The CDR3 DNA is TGTGCCACCAGCAGAGGGGGACAGGTCCAATCCTACGAGCAGTACTTC. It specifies CATSRGGQVQSYEQYF.